The rows below give T cell receptor beta chains drawn from one sample of a study of somatic mutations in cytotoxic T cells in rheumatoid arthritis. Only in-frame clones appear in the TCRdb table, and some are missing; sequencing was by immunoSEQ multiplex PCR. The sample lists about 12,000 clones; about 80% were seen once. The sample consisted of CD8+ T cells sorted from blood. These TCRs come from a man between 50 and 59 years old in good health. The CDR3 runs from the conserved cysteine through the conserved F or W. Fields, in order: J gene, clone size, V gene, D gene, CDR3 DNA, CDR3 protein. A D gene is named only where the DNA matches it firmly. Where a row states a size, it is once, few, many or the class of an expanded clone; other rows omit it.

J: TRBJ1-2
size: NA
V: TRBV5-4
D: NA
DNA: TGTGCCAGCAGCAACTCGGGATCCTACTATGGCTACACCTTC
CDR3: CASSNSGSYYGYTF

J: TRBJ2-5
size: NA
V: TRBV11-2
D: NA
DNA: TGTGCCAGCAGCTCCCATTTGGGGAGGCACTTC
CDR3: CASSSHLGRHF

J: TRBJ1-1
size: once
V: TRBV27
D: NA
DNA: TGTGCCAGCAGTCCCCCGGGTTCCAAACTCGCTGAAGCTTTCTTT
CDR3: CASSPPGSKLAEAFF

J: TRBJ2-7
size: NA
V: TRBV11-2
D: NA
DNA: TGTGCCAGCAGCTACCTCCCCTGGACGGACCGATACGAGCAGTACTTC
CDR3: CASSYLPWTDRYEQYF

J: TRBJ2-4
size: once
V: TRBV25-1
D: NA
DNA: TGTGCCAGCAGTGAGAGGGAGTTAGCCAAAAACATTCAGTACTTC
CDR3: CASSERELAKNIQYF

J: TRBJ2-7
size: NA
V: TRBV11-3
D: TRBD2
DNA: TGTGCCAGCAGCTTCAGACTAGCGGCATATTACGAGCAGTACTTC
CDR3: CASSFRLAAYYEQYF

J: TRBJ2-7
size: NA
V: TRBV9
D: TRBD2
DNA: TGTGCCAGCAGCGTAGGGACAACCGGGAGGGTTAGTCACGAGCAGTACTTC
CDR3: CASSVGTTGRVSHEQYF

J: TRBJ2-1
size: NA
V: TRBV27
D: TRBD1
DNA: TGTGCCAGCAGTGGACAGGGGGCTAACAATGAGCAGTTCTTC
CDR3: CASSGQGANNEQFF

J: TRBJ1-5
size: NA
V: TRBV6-7
D: NA
DNA: TGTGCCAGCAGTTTTTCAGGGTTTCAGCCCCAGCATTTT
CDR3: CASSFSGFQPQHF

J: TRBJ2-5
size: NA
V: TRBV11-3
D: TRBD2
DNA: TGTGCCAGCAGCCCTCCTAGCGGGCAAGAGACCCAGTACTTC
CDR3: CASSPPSGQETQYF

J: TRBJ2-7
size: NA
V: TRBV10-2
D: TRBD2
DNA: TGCGCCAGCAGAGTAAGGGTCCTAGCGGGAGGGCCATGCGAGCAGTACTTC
CDR3: CASRVRVLAGGPCEQYF

J: TRBJ2-3
size: NA
V: TRBV20-1
D: NA
DNA: TGCAGTGCTAGTGGTGATACGCAGTATTTT
CDR3: CSASGDTQYF

J: TRBJ1-2
size: NA
V: TRBV2
D: NA
DNA: TGTGCCAGCAGTGATGCAGAAGACTATGGCTACACCTTC
CDR3: CASSDAEDYGYTF

J: TRBJ2-1
size: NA
V: TRBV19
D: TRBD2
DNA: TGTGCCAGTTCCCGAGCGGGAGGGCCTGATGAGCAGTTCTTC
CDR3: CASSRAGGPDEQFF

J: TRBJ2-5
size: NA
V: TRBV27
D: TRBD1
DNA: TGTGCCAGCATTGGACAGGGGAATCAAGAGACCCAGTACTTC
CDR3: CASIGQGNQETQYF

J: TRBJ1-1
size: once
V: TRBV20-1
D: NA
DNA: TGCAGTGCTTTTGGACAAGAAGCTTTCTTT
CDR3: CSAFGQEAFF

J: TRBJ1-1
size: NA
V: TRBV5-6
D: NA
DNA: TGTGCCAGCAGCTTGCAACAGGCGGACACTGAAGCTTTCTTT
CDR3: CASSLQQADTEAFF

J: TRBJ1-2
size: NA
V: TRBV7-9
D: NA
DNA: TGTGCCAGCAGCTTCCTGGAGAACCGCGGTGGCTACACCTTC
CDR3: CASSFLENRGGYTF

J: TRBJ1-2
size: NA
V: TRBV6-1
D: NA
DNA: TGTGCCAGCAACAAGCACCGGGACACCGAATATGGCTACACCTTC
CDR3: CASNKHRDTEYGYTF

J: TRBJ1-1
size: NA
V: TRBV19
D: NA
DNA: TGTGCCAGTAAGCCGCAGGGGCAGACGAACACTGAAGCTTTCTTT
CDR3: CASKPQGQTNTEAFF

J: TRBJ1-2
size: NA
V: TRBV15
D: NA
DNA: TGTGCCACCAACTCCGGGAAGAACTATGGCTACACCTTC
CDR3: CATNSGKNYGYTF

J: TRBJ2-3
size: NA
V: TRBV27
D: NA
DNA: TGTGCCAGCAGTCCCCGGACGACAGCAAGCACAGATACGCAGTATTTT
CDR3: CASSPRTTASTDTQYF

J: TRBJ2-7
size: NA
V: TRBV6-5
D: TRBD2
DNA: TGTGCCAGCAGTTTCAGCGGGGCTACGGAGCAGTACTTC
CDR3: CASSFSGATEQYF

J: TRBJ1-1
size: NA
V: TRBV7-9
D: NA
DNA: TGTGCCAGCAGCCAACATTACGGGGCCGGCACTGAAGCTTTCTTT
CDR3: CASSQHYGAGTEAFF

J: TRBJ2-3
size: NA
V: TRBV9
D: TRBD1
DNA: TGTGCCAGCAGCTCCGGGACAGGAAGCACAGATACGCAGTATTTT
CDR3: CASSSGTGSTDTQYF

J: TRBJ2-2
size: NA
V: TRBV19
D: TRBD2
DNA: TGTGCCAGTAGTTCACTAGCGGGGGAATACACCGGGGAGCTGTTTTTT
CDR3: CASSSLAGEYTGELFF

J: TRBJ2-1
size: NA
V: TRBV27
D: NA
DNA: TGTGCCAGCAGTCTCCCGGGGGAGCGGCCAAACCCCTACAATGAGCAGTTCTTC
CDR3: CASSLPGERPNPYNEQFF

J: TRBJ1-5
size: NA
V: TRBV6-6
D: NA
DNA: TGTGCCAGCAGTTACGGGGACAACCCTAATCAGCCCCAGCATTTT
CDR3: CASSYGDNPNQPQHF